The 15 T cell receptor beta chains below were found in one sample sequenced in a study of cytomegalovirus exposure and HLA in healthy donors. Researchers ran the PCR with 60 Vbeta and 13 Jbeta primers. Profiled with immunoSEQ multiplex PCR; TCRdb holds only in-frame clones, not every one. Here the sample spans about 140,000 clones, around three quarters being singletons. The sample was PBMCs. The receptors come from a man aged 18 to 29 in good health and CMV-seronegative.

This chain connects TRBV19 to TRBJ1-2, with TRBD1 matching 7 bases. CDR1 and CDR2 (germline): LNHDA, SQIVND (reference sequence). The CDR3 is 18 residues long. V gave up 7 bases and J gave up 2 bases; unmatched junction bases: 19. The CDR3 DNA follows: TGTGCCAGTACAACACTTAGGGGGCCAAGGGGATCGAACTATGGCTACACCTTC. It translates to CASTTLRGPRGSNYGYTF.

The rearrangement uses TRBV11-2 and TRBJ1-4; TRBD1 aligns across 12 bases. The CDR3 extends over 17 amino acids. Germline-derived CDR1 and CDR2 are SGHAT and FQNNGV. Trimming at V came to 4 bases and at J to 3 bases, leaving 6 bases not matched to a gene. This CDR3 is CASSSRDRGLSNEKLFF. The CDR3 nucleotides read TGTGCCAGCAGCTCCCGGGACAGGGGGCTCTCTAATGAAAAACTGTTTTTT.

The chain carries TRBV11-2 and TRBJ2-3; a weak D match, TRBD2 (6 bases). This CDR3 region has 14 residues. Germline CDR1 and CDR2: SGHAT and FQNNGV. The V end lost 5 bases, the J end lost 6 bases, and 15 bases lay between the germline ends. The CDR3 loop is CASSRGTGMDTQYF. CDR3 bases: TGTGCCAGCAGCCGGGGGACGGGTATGGATACGCAGTATTTT.

This clone came up a few times. The chain carries TRBV5-4 and TRBJ1-4; TRBD1 is a possible D gene (5 bases). Germline CDR1 is SGHNT and CDR2 is YYREEE (reference sequence). Trimming shortened V by 4 bases and J by 8 bases, and 18 bases separated the two germline ends. This CDR3 region has 15 residues. CDR3 residues: CASSPNGAAKEKLFF. DNA of the CDR3: TGTGCCAGCAGCCCAAATGGGGCAGCGAAGGAAAAACTGTTTTTT. Full variable domain (outside the CDR3, taken from reference TRBV5-4 and TRBJ1-4): ETGVTQSPTHLIKTRGQQVTLRCSSQSGHNTVSWYQQALGQGPQFIFQYYREEENGRGNFPPRFSGLQFPNYSSELNVNALELDDSALYLCASSPNGAAKEKLFFGSGTQLSVL.

The rearrangement uses TRBV7-2 and TRBJ1-2; 7 nucleotides line up with TRBD1. The CDR3 is 15 amino acids. The trim removed 5 bases at V and 0 bases at J, leaving 6 bases unmatched. Germline loops: CDR1 SGHTA, CDR2 FQGNSA. The CDR3 nucleotides are TGTGCCAGCAGCAGAAGGGACAGCCCTAACTATGGCTACACCTTC. It translates to CASSRRDSPNYGYTF.

V usage is TRBV11-2 and J usage is TRBJ2-7; 9 bases fit TRBD1. In germline, CDR1 is SGHAT, CDR2 FQNNGV. The junction had 0 bases not matched to a gene; V was cut back by 1 base and J by 2 bases. The CDR3 length is 14 residues. CDR3 DNA: TGTGCCAGCAGCTTAGGACAGGGGGCCTACGAGCAGTACTTC. This gives the protein CASSLGQGAYEQYF.

V gene TRBV7-2 combines with J gene TRBJ1-6; D is unresolved. The CDR3 consists of 17 residues. Germline CDR1 and CDR2: SGHTA and FQGNSA. Trimming pared 3 bases from V and 5 bases from J, leaving 17 bases between. DNA of the CDR3: TGTGCCAGCAGCTTGTTTGCTGGGCGACTAAATAATTCACCCCTCCACTTT. Residues: CASSLFAGRLNNSPLHF.

The V call is TRBV7-2, the J call TRBJ1-2; 9 bases match TRBD1. Germline V gene lookup returns CDR1 SGHTA and CDR2 FQGNSA. V lost 0 bases to trimming and J lost 6 bases; unmatched junction nucleotides: 5. CDR3 size: 15 residues. The CDR3 DNA reads as TGTGCCAGCAGCTTAGCGAAGGGACAGGGTAATGGCTACACCTTC. The encoded protein is CASSLAKGQGNGYTF.

This chain joins TRBV6-6 and TRBJ1-1, with no clear D. CDR1 and CDR2 (germline): MNHNY, SVGAGI (reference sequence). The CDR3 contains 14 residues. V was trimmed by 6 bases and J by 4 bases, leaving 15 bases between them. The CDR3 region is CASRGEAESTEAFF. The CDR3 nucleotides read TGTGCCAGCAGGGGTGAGGCCGAGAGCACTGAAGCTTTCTTT.

The chain carries TRBV6-4 and TRBJ1-6, with 7 nucleotides matching TRBD1. The CDR3 is 16 residues long. After removal of 9 bases from V and 5 bases from J, the junction contained 13 bases not matched to a gene. The germline CDR1 and CDR2 sequences are MRHNA and SNTAGT. The CDR3 DNA sequence: TGTGCCAGAGCGTACGCTGACAGGGACAATAATTCACCCCTCCACTTT. This encodes CARAYADRDNNSPLHF.

This clone was observed once. The rearrangement joins TRBV19 to TRBJ1-2; 7 positions match TRBD1. The CDR3 consists of 14 residues. The germline V gene encodes CDR1 LNHDA and CDR2 SQIVND (reference sequence). The junction had 5 bases not matched to a gene; V was cut back by 5 bases and J by 2 bases. CDR3 sequence reads: CASSFKGANYGYTF. CDR3 nucleotide sequence: TGTGCCAGTAGTTTCAAGGGGGCGAACTATGGCTACACCTTC.

The V gene is TRBV5-1, the J gene TRBJ1-2; weak D call: TRBD1 (5 bases). CDR3 length: 15 amino acids. Trimming pared 0 bases from V and 8 bases from J, leaving 17 bases between. Per germline, CDR1 SGHRS and CDR2 YFSETQ. The CDR3: CASSLAVDSSGGYTF. The CDR3 DNA reads TGCGCCAGCAGCTTGGCCGTTGACAGTTCAGGAGGCTACACCTTC.

The V gene is TRBV20-1, the J gene TRBJ1-2; unclear D gene. Trimming pared 7 bases from V and 4 bases from J, leaving 10 bases between. Germline assignment: CDR1 DFQATT and CDR2 SNEGSKA (reference sequence). This CDR3 spans 11 amino acids. Written as DNA, the CDR3 is TGCAGTGTTCTGACTGGCTATGGCTACACCTTC. It codes for CSVLTGYGYTF.

This clone was counted between two and nine times. The chain has TRBV7-9 and TRBJ2-2; possibly TRBD2 for D (5 bases). Trimming cost V 4 bases and J 0 bases, with 9 bases left between them. This CDR3 region has 15 residues. Germline lookup yields CDR1 SEHNR and CDR2 FQNEAQ (reference sequence). The CDR3 sequence: CASSYGLTNTGELFF. DNA of the CDR3: TGTGCCAGCAGCTACGGACTTACGAACACCGGGGAGCTGTTTTTT.

This clone was recorded a few times. The rearrangement uses TRBV19 and TRBJ1-1, with 11 bases lining up with TRBD1. The germline V gene has CDR1 LNHDA and CDR2 SQIVND (reference sequence). The CDR3 is 14 amino acids. V lost 3 bases and J lost 6; bases outside the gene matches: 3. The CDR3 region has the DNA TGTGCCAGTAGTATCGTGGGACAGGGGGCTGAAGCTTTCTTT. Translating gives CASSIVGQGAEAFF.